This entry describes one T cell receptor beta chain. The data originate from a study of monozygotic twins with inflammatory bowel disease. Germline assignment: CDR1 MNHEY and CDR2 SMNVEV (reference sequence). CDR3 size: 13 residues. One entry per CDR3 protein, without DNA, is what TCRdb gives after re-calling the 5' RACE reads. Reported are approximately 40,000 distinct CDR3 sequences; the ten largest clones contain more than 4.5%. The chain is built from TRBV27 and TRBJ1-1. This TCR came from a human donor with ulcerative colitis or Crohn's disease, or a healthy co-twin of an affected twin (not recorded which). The sample comprised blood. The CDR3: CASSLQINTEAFF.